Listed below are T cell receptor beta chains from one sample, sequenced in a study of T cell responses to AZD1222 COVID-19 vaccine. Repertoires were generated with immunoSEQ multiplex PCR, while TCRdb's copy carries only in-frame clones and drops some. The sample has approximately 65,000 clones, about nine tenths seen once; the top ten hold less than 9.5%. The material was peripheral blood, obtained on day 0 of AZD1222 vaccination. The receptors were sampled from an adult in good health. The CDR3 runs from the conserved cysteine through the conserved F or W. Where a row states a size, it is once, few, many or the class of an expanded clone; other rows omit it.

clone_size v_call cdr3_aa
. TRBV6-5 CASSLDSFSGNTIYF
. TRBV3-1/TRBV3-2 CASSQGQWNTEAFF
once TRBV5-1 CASSPGRGNTDTQYF
. TRBV11-2 CASSRGAAAPYNSPLHF
. TRBV27 CASRAGAAEAFF
few TRBV12-3/TRBV12-4 CASSLEGPEAFF
. TRBV4-1 CASSLGRGPGNTIYF
. TRBV28 CASSLNRVPYEQYF
. TRBV4-1 CASSQVGTDYSNQPQHF
. TRBV30 CAWTLTGRRNGYTF
. TRBV7-2 CASSLAPRTSGRAQNEQFF
once TRBV28 CASSPWTGGTEAFF
. TRBV4-3 CASSQDRGRSGVTDTQYF
. TRBV7-6 CASSPSLTSTDTQYF
. TRBV6-5 CASGQEYEQYF
. TRBV10-3 CAIRGIGSYEQYF
. TRBV21-1 CASSKDCGPYSGNTIYF
once TRBV30 CAWSSRGTGVGTEAFF
. TRBV6-5 CASRRTSGRLETQYF
. TRBV19 CASSITIGGRAYNEQFF
. TRBV6-2/TRBV6-3 CASSYGGGSGEQYF
. TRBV24-1 CATSDSTGFTEAFF
. TRBV5-4 CASSLERRTEAFF
. TRBV10-3 CAISDQGGQNEQFF
few TRBV4-2 CASSQGSRGNTGELFF
. TRBV12-3/TRBV12-4 CASRDSSNQPQHF
. TRBV29-1 CSAGTVYGYTF
. TRBV14 CASSTGQVGGYGYTF
. TRBV27 CASSLRAFLTHEQFF
. TRBV29-1 CSVHRGPITEAFF
. TRBV7-9 CASSLGARGQGFSTDTQYF
. TRBV10-2 CASIVGTSGRGEQFF
. TRBV15 CATKQGLGTEAFF
. TRBV30 CAWSVKGNSPLHF
. TRBV27 CASRADRGNQPQHF
. TRBV6-5 CASSYLRLAGSHEQFF
once TRBV7-2 CASSLSGSGPTDTQYF
. TRBV5-1 CASSLASGVNYEQYF
. TRBV15 CATSRDAASANEQFF
. TRBV20-1 CSAYSGGYTF
. TRBV4-1 CASSHPLRDRGLEQYF
few TRBV6-2/TRBV6-3 CASSIRTSGRLETQYF
. TRBV7-9 CASSPGRLSGGGELFF
. TRBV5-3 CARVPQGPWDQPQHF
. TRBV30 CAWSRRGGILNYGYTF
. TRBV5-1 CASSLQTGQAFF
. TRBV28 CASSFEALEPQHF
. TRBV5-4 CASTRRGEGDTIYF
. TRBV24-1 CATSDFRGAGETQYF
few TRBV18 CASSLSNSGYTF
. TRBV5-1 CASSLQELVTEAFF
. TRBV10-1 CASSYDRDSPLHF
. TRBV2 CASSDPGESYEQYF
. TRBV28 CASSFVAGVLDTQYF
. TRBV4-1 CASRTSTGELFF
. TRBV5-1 CASSLLSGNYEQYF
. TRBV7-6 CASSPRTGSGNTIYF
. TRBV11-2 CASSPQGNNYGYTF
. TRBV18 CASSPEGQGRATNEKLFF